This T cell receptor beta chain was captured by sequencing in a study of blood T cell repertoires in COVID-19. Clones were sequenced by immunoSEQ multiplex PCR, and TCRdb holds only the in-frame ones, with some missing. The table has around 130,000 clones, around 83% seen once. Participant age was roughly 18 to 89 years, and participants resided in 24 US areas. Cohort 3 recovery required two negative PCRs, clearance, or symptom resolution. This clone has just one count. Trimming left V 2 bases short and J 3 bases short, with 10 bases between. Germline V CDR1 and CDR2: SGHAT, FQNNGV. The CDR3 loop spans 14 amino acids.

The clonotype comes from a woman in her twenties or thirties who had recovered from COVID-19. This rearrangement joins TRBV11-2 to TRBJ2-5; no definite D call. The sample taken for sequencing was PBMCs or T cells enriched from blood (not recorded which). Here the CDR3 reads CASSLSRLEETQYF. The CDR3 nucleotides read TGTGCCAGCAGCTTATCTAGGCTAGAAGAGACCCAGTACTTC.